This T cell receptor (beta chain) appears in the sequencing data of a study of cytotoxic CD8 clonotypes in ibrutinib-treated CLL. At the level of the study: Average yields of 255,043 productive templates and 75,000 to 100,000 productive rearrangements characterized the samples.

Here immunoSEQ multiplex PCR was the method, and the copy in TCRdb shows in-frame clones only, minus some. This repertoire shows hundreds of thousands of clones, around three quarters found once; its top ten account for approximately 15%. Libraries of TCR beta were made from around 1.8 micrograms of genomic DNA that came from cryopreserved PBMCs. In germline, CDR1 is SQVTM, CDR2 ANQGSEA. Trimming cost V 1 base and J 4 bases, with 10 bases left between them. CDR3 length equals 13 residues. The V gene is TRBV29-1, the J gene TRBJ2-5; D is unclear. The TCR originated in a human donor with chronic lymphocytic leukemia. The source was PBMCs, collected after 24 months of ibrutinib treatment. CDR3 bases: TGCAGCGTTGAAGGCTTAGTATCAGAGACCCAGTACTTC. It specifies CSVEGLVSETQYF.